This is a list of T cell receptor beta chains from one sample in a study of vaccination effects on CD4 cells after COVID-19. Clones were read by immunoSEQ multiplex PCR, and TCRdb kept only the in-frame ones, dropping some. Altogether around 69,000 clones are present, roughly 80% being singletons, with the ten largest covering more than 2%. Their antigens remain unidentified. The source material was CD4+ T cells from PBMCs cultured without peptide, sampled after COVID-19 vaccination. Receptors were obtained from a human donor who received a COVID-19 vaccine. Each CDR3 is given with its conserved first and last residue. D genes are given only for firm matches.

v_call,d_call,cdr3_aa
TRBV4-1,TRBD1,CASSPDRGGNQPQHF
TRBV3-1/TRBV3-2,TRBD1,CASSQGTGGRETQYF
TRBV5-1,TRBD1,CASSGLTGTGGGYTF
TRBV7-2,TRBD1,CASSRFKMDRAGELFF
TRBV5-1,-,CASSWMGGYGEKLFF
TRBV18,-,CASSPRTEETQYF
TRBV5-1,TRBD1,CASSLTTSGGENTEAFF
TRBV3-1/TRBV3-2,-,CASSEWDIWDSGNTIYF
TRBV18,-,CASSPLTGRGQPQHF
TRBV15,-,CATSRDRADTGELFF
TRBV5-1,-,CASSLDYNQPQHF
TRBV27,TRBD1,CASSFGDRVNSPLHF
TRBV10-3,TRBD2,CAISESEYLGGNGANVLTF
TRBV10-3,-,CAISEGQAYTEAFF
TRBV14,-,CASSSQGTRTVSYNEQFF
TRBV27,-,CASSPRRGAQPQHF
TRBV4-3,-,CASSQEVRGDGNTIYF
TRBV28,TRBD2,CASRSGLAYNEQFF
TRBV5-1,-,CASSLTGASSTDTQYF
TRBV18,-,CASSPPTVTDTQYF
TRBV19,-,CASSIAQGRGSYNEQFF
TRBV7-3,TRBD2,CASSLRGASGGTKNEQFF
TRBV7-8,-,CASSQNNEKLFF
TRBV5-8,-,CASPGNTIYF
TRBV30,-,CAWRGRIEAFF
TRBV29-1,-,CSVWTERNTEAFF
TRBV3-1/TRBV3-2,TRBD2,CASSPFSGGAEDTQYF